The 21 T cell receptor beta chains reported below all come from one sample, sequenced in a study of regulatory T cells in long-lasting Graves disease. This sample's time point: persistent/refractory GD, antithyroid drugs over 5 years with positive TRAb. Scientists built the TCR library using RNA that was extracted from PBMCs. In building TCR beta libraries, iRepertoire HTBI primers were used together with Arm-PCR of CDR3 regions. TCRdb reprocessed the multiplex PCR reads via MiXCR and lists one record per CDR3 protein. Among roughly 500,000 distinct CDR3 sequences listed, about 20% were seen once. The material was peripheral blood mononuclear cells (PBMCs), obtained when the disease was refractory, from a patient treated with antithyroid drugs. The receptors stem from a female donor with Graves disease.

This clonotype showed up many times. The chain is built from TRBV3-1 and TRBJ2-7; unclear D gene. Germline V gene data show CDR1 as LGHDT and CDR2 as YNNKEL (reference sequence). Trimming took 3 bases from V and 2 from J, leaving 8 bases between them. This CDR3 has 13 amino acids. The CDR3 spells CASSHRPPYEQYF. The CDR3 nucleotides are TGTGCCAGCAGCCACCGTCCCCCCTACGAGCAGTACTTC.

With respect to this clonotype: A read error may be the cause here, since a much bigger clone is one base away. The V gene is TRBV30, the J gene TRBJ2-5, with TRBD2 identical over 10 bases. CDR1 and CDR2 from the germline V gene are GTSNPN and SVGIG (reference sequence). The CDR3 is 14 amino acids. DNA of the CDR3: TGTGCCTGGACCTTGACTAGCGGGCAAGGGACCCAGTACTTC. Amino acids: CAWTLTSGQGTQYF.

This rearrangement joins TRBV3-1 to TRBJ1-6, with D unresolved. Germline V lookup: CDR1 LGHDT, CDR2 YNNKEL (reference sequence). Trimming took off 1 base at V and 3 bases at J, with 10 bases between the two ends. This CDR3 is 16 amino acids long. CDR3 region: CASSQVGGNYNSPLHF. DNA for the CDR3: TGTGCCAGCAGCCAAGTCGGAGGGAACTATAATTCACCCCTCCACTTT.

This clonotype was counted at least ten times. The rearrangement uses TRBV2 and TRBJ1-1, with D tentatively TRBD1 (6 bases). Germline values: CDR1 SNHLY, CDR2 FYNNEI. This CDR3 contains 17 residues. Trimming stripped 7 bases from V and 0 bases from J, with 21 bases between. CDR3 sequence: CASTPLGQTDLNTEAFF. As DNA, the CDR3 is TGTGCCAGCACCCCCCTCGGACAGACGGATTTGAACACTGAAGCTTTCTTT.

The chain uses TRBV9 and TRBJ1-2; D may be TRBD1 (6 bases). Germline CDR1 is SGDLS and CDR2 is YYNGEE. The CDR3 loop spans 16 amino acids. The V end lost 4 bases, the J end lost 4 bases, and 20 bases lay between the germline ends. This CDR3 reads CASSPVGGRGSYGYTF. CDR3 DNA sequence: TGTGCCAGCAGCCCAGTAGGAGGCAGGGGTTCCTATGGCTACACCTTC.

The chain combines TRBV20-1 with TRBJ1-5, with D possibly being TRBD1 (5 bases). The germline V and J ends were trimmed by 0 bases and 5 bases, with 11 bases remaining between them. Germline V gene sequence: CDR1 DFQATT, CDR2 SNEGSKA (reference sequence). The CDR3 totals 14 residues. CDR3 DNA: TGCAGTGCTAGAGATGACAGCCCTTATCAGCCCCAGCATTTT. It is translated as CSARDDSPYQPQHF.

The chain couples TRBV6-5 to TRBJ1-3; no clear D gene. The CDR3 loop spans 15 amino acids. V shed 0 bases and J shed 4 bases, with 10 bases lying between them. The germline V gene has CDR1 MNHEY and CDR2 SVGAGI. CDR3 protein: CASSYSGNVGNTIYF. The CDR3 nucleotides read TGTGCCAGCAGTTACTCGGGGAATGTAGGAAACACCATATATTTT.

This clonotype was detected a few times. This chain joins TRBV14 and TRBJ2-5; D unresolved. V was clipped by 0 bases and J by 7 bases, with 12 bases between them. Germline V gives CDR1 SGHDN, CDR2 FVKESK. The CDR3 consists of 14 residues. The CDR3 nucleotides read TGTGCCAGCAGCCAAGACGTATTTTTGACGACCCAGTACTTC. Its translation: CASSQDVFLTTQYF.

This clonotype was counted between two and nine times. The rearrangement uses TRBV4-3 and TRBJ2-7; 9 nucleotides match TRBD1. The CDR3 sequence is 17 residues long. The V gene's germline CDR1 is LGHNA and CDR2 YSLEER. V was pared by 0 bases and J by 2 bases, with 8 bases of the junction left unmatched. CDR3 sequence: CASSQEEGTGNPYEQYF. The CDR3 bases are TGCGCCAGCAGCCAAGAAGAAGGGACAGGGAACCCCTACGAGCAGTACTTC.

This clonotype was detected ten times or more. This chain joins TRBV12-3 or TRBV12-4 and TRBJ1-5; 9 bases are shared with TRBD1. V lost 4 bases, J lost 3 bases, and 13 bases stayed unmatched. The CDR3 contains 18 residues. The CDR3 nucleotides are TGTGCCAGCAGTTCACTACCGGGACAGGGAAGGAACAATCAGCCCCAGCATTTT. It translates to CASSSLPGQGRNNQPQHF.

This clonotype was counted between two and nine times. The V call is TRBV4-1, the J call TRBJ2-5; 7 nucleotides match TRBD2. The CDR3 is 16 residues long. Looked up from germline, CDR1 is MGHRA and CDR2 is YSYEKL. The ends lost 1 base at V and 2 bases at J; junction bases unmatched: 7. CDR3 region: CASSQVAGGVQETQYF. DNA for the CDR3: TGCGCCAGCAGCCAAGTAGCGGGCGGGGTACAAGAGACCCAGTACTTC.

This clonotype was detected many times. The chain recombines TRBV27 with TRBJ2-2; D is unresolved. This CDR3 is built from 15 residues. V was shortened by 3 bases and J by 0 bases, with 8 bases between the two germline ends. The germline V gene encodes CDR1 MNHEY and CDR2 SMNVEV (reference sequence). CDR3 amino acids: CASSFWGSNTGELFF. The CDR3 DNA follows: TGTGCCAGCAGTTTTTGGGGTTCGAACACCGGGGAGCTGTTTTTT.

In its sample, this clonotype was seen many times. The chain recombines TRBV28 with TRBJ2-7, with D perhaps matching TRBD2 (5 bases). There are 14 residues in the CDR3. V shed 5 bases and J shed 1 base, with 12 bases lying between them. The germline gives CDR1 MDHEN, CDR2 SYDVKM. CDR3 bases: TGTGCCAGCAGTCCCCATGGGAGTTCCTACGAGCAGTACTTC. This codes for CASSPHGSSYEQYF.

The chain links TRBV19 to TRBJ1-2; possible D gene TRBD1, 6 bases. Trimming took 7 bases from V and 2 from J, leaving 14 bases between them. The CDR3 has 14 residues. In germline, CDR1 is LNHDA, CDR2 SQIVND (reference sequence). The CDR3, as DNA: TGTGCCAGTAACCCGGGACAAAAAAACTATGGCTACACCTTC. Translation gives CASNPGQKNYGYTF. The whole variable domain, remainder taken from reference TRBV19 and TRBJ1-2, is DGGITQSPKYLFRKEGQNVTLSCEQNLNHDAMYWYRQDPGQGLRLIYYSQIVNDFQKGDIAEGYSVSREKKESFPLTVTSAQKNPTAFYLCASNPGQKNYGYTFGSGTRLTVV.

The CDR3 is CASGLTGRDGYTF. The DNA of the CDR3 is TGCGCCAGCGGACTGACAGGGAGAGATGGCTACACCTTC. V gene TRBV4-3 combines with J gene TRBJ1-2, with 7 bases that match TRBD1. Germline values: CDR1 LGHNA, CDR2 YSLEER. After removal of 8 bases from V and 6 bases from J, the junction contained 9 bases not matched to a gene. The CDR3 contains 13 residues.

The chain has TRBV5-1 and TRBJ2-7; D is ambiguous. V lost 1 base and J 7 bases, leaving 12 bases between the germline ends. The CDR3 is made up of 13 amino acids. From germline, CDR1 is SGHRS and CDR2 YFSETQ. CDR3 bases: TGCGCCAGCAGCTTGACGAAGGCTGGGGAGCAGTACTTC. It yields the protein CASSLTKAGEQYF.

The CDR3 region is CAWMLPLGYEQYF. In DNA, the CDR3 is TGTGCCTGGATGCTGCCTTTAGGCTACGAGCAGTACTTC. V usage is TRBV30 and J usage is TRBJ2-7; D is unresolved. This CDR3 is 13 amino acids long. Deletions cut 4 bases from V and 3 bases from J, with 13 bases between. Germline assignment: CDR1 GTSNPN and CDR2 SVGIG (reference sequence). The full variable domain, its missing parts supplied by reference TRBV30 and TRBJ2-7, is SQTIHQWPATLVQPVGSPLSLECTVEGTSNPNLYWYRQAAGRGLQLLFYSVGIGQISSEVPQNLSASRPQDRQFILSSKKLLLSDSGFYLCAWMLPLGYEQYFGPGTRLTVT.

This chain joins TRBV3-1 and TRBJ2-7, with D unclear. The CDR3 runs to 15 residues. The V gene lost 4 bases and the J gene lost 3 bases, with 16 bases spanning the gap. Per germline, CDR1 LGHDT and CDR2 YNNKEL (reference sequence). The CDR3 DNA reads as TGTGCCAGCAGCCCACGCGGATTGGACGGCTACGAGCAGTACTTC. As protein: CASSPRGLDGYEQYF.

This clonotype was observed a handful of times. This chain joins TRBV28 and TRBJ2-1, with D tentatively TRBD1 (5 bases). Germline loops: CDR1 MDHEN, CDR2 SYDVKM. The CDR3 contains 12 residues. This chain's CDR3 is CNRRGKNNEQFF. The CDR3 region has the DNA TGTAACAGGAGAGGAAAAAACAATGAGCAGTTCTTC.

This clonotype has only a few counts. The chain couples TRBV12-3 or TRBV12-4 to TRBJ2-2; 7 positions agree with TRBD2. This CDR3 spans 17 amino acids. J was trimmed by 0 bases and V by 4 bases; bases with no gene match: 8. The CDR3 nucleotides read TGTGCCAGCAGTTCCCCCCCTAGCGGAACGAACACCGGGGAGCTGTTTTTT. Its translation is CASSSPPSGTNTGELFF.

This clonotype showed up many times. The rearrangement joins TRBV12-3 or TRBV12-4 to TRBJ2-7; the match to TRBD2 covers 10 bases. V lost 6 bases to trimming and J lost 3 bases; unmatched junction nucleotides: 8. The CDR3 has 15 amino acids. The CDR3 spells CASSRQGTSVYEQYF. The CDR3 region has the DNA TGTGCCAGCAGCCGACAAGGGACTAGCGTCTACGAGCAGTACTTC.